This record looks at one TCR beta chain sequence and its context. Its antigen is currently not known. Base qualities are not recorded, but no much larger clone differs from it by a single base. Between the V and J ends, shortened by 4 bases and 6 bases respectively, the junction contains 14 bases. The germline V gene sets CDR1 to MNHEY and CDR2 to SVGEGT. The CDR3 has 14 amino acids, counting the end cysteine and phenylalanine. Only CDR3 DNA remains: 42 bases, in frame from the first base. The data originate from a study of blood T cell repertoires in COVID-19 (dated by TCRdb to 2018 to 2020). With regard to the full study: Samples covering the acute and convalescent phases of COVID-19 were provided by collaborators in the United States, Italy and Spain. The prospective study material was composed of cDNA or gDNA derived from T cells, B-cell-depleted T cells, or PBMCs. Deeply sampled blood TCRbeta repertoires from subjects exposed to, actively infected with, or recovered from COVID-19 were included in the dataset. The repertoires were made available in a free public database intended to serve as a resource for research on the immune response to SARS-CoV-2. Samples were obtained from the ongoing ImmuneRACE study (first 160 participants) and from 1,200 or so subjects provided by 6 global collaborators. Sample metadata almost always included a de-identified subject ID, COVID-19 status, age in years and sex. Where available, HLA class I and class II types were obtained from metadata supplied by the sample provider rather than from assay-based typing. General study outcomes and caveats: Clinical and demographic metadata were provided uncurated, with the amount varying by source and participant.

TCRbeta CDR3 regions were amplified from genomic DNA by means of the immunoSEQ Assay, a bias-controlled multiplex PCR. The source study handled its data this way. The number of nucleated cells in each sample was estimated by amplification of reference gene primers within the assay. To quantify the absolute abundance of each unique TCRbeta CDR3 rearrangement, sequence reads were collapsed and filtered. For each sample, productive Simpson clonality was calculated as the square root of Simpson's diversity index over productive rearrangements. TCRdb holds this immuneACCESS table with in-frame rearrangements only. Some clones are missing; in checked studies, unresolved V genes explain under half, and the rest has no known cause. That table is the source of V, J and clone size, and D and trimming were worked out from the DNA. The sample data list 74,000 or so clones, and 80% to 90% of these were observed just once. The top ten constitute 2.7% of the sample.

Whole blood was collected in K2EDTA tubes by collaborating institutions according to the institutions' own protocols. For TCRbeta analysis, collaborator samples were shipped as frozen whole blood, as isolated PBMCs, or as DNA extracted from either sample type. The chain uses TRBV6-2 or TRBV6-3 and TRBJ2-3; 5 matching bases give a weak D call of TRBD1. The TCR comes from a man aged 50 to 59 with acute or convalescent COVID-19. Sequencing was done on a sample of peripheral blood. The sequence in DNA is TGTGCCAGCAGTTCAAGGGGCGCGTCGGATACGCAGTATTTT. It translates to CASSSRGASDTQYF.